A single sample is the source of the 8 T cell receptor beta chains below, sequenced in a study of blood T cell repertoires in COVID-19 (dated by TCRdb to the early 2020s). The library was made by the immunoSEQ multiplex PCR assay. Not all clones reach the TCRdb copy of this immuneACCESS table, which keeps in-frame sequences only. Checked studies attribute under half of the gap to unresolved V genes and leave the rest unexplained. Recorded for this sample are approximately 150,000 clones; more than 70% of them occurred a single time. The ten largest clones represent approximately 19% of the sample. The sample taken for sequencing was peripheral blood. These receptors all stem from a woman aged 70-85 years who had recovered from COVID-19.

The CDR3: CASSPVAGPNEKLFF. The CDR3 coding sequence is TGTGCCAGCTCACCAGTGGCAGGCCCTAATGAAAAACTGTTTTTT. The chain links TRBV18 to TRBJ1-4; D unclear. Germline V gives CDR1 KGHSH, CDR2 LQKENI. V was trimmed by 2 bases and J by 3 bases, leaving 10 bases between them. This CDR3 spans 15 amino acids.

Note on this clone: Other nucleotide sequences from this sample produce the same CDR3. The V and J genes are TRBV30 and TRBJ1-4; D might be TRBD1 (5 bases). This CDR3 has 13 amino acids. The germline V and J ends were trimmed by 3 bases and 8 bases, with 13 bases remaining between them. In germline, CDR1 is GTSNPN, CDR2 SVGIG (reference sequence). The CDR3 is CAWSGAGGEKLFF. The CDR3, as DNA: TGTGCCTGGAGCGGGGCGGGGGGGGAAAAACTGTTTTTT.

Here the CDR3 DNA reads TGTGCCAGCTCACCCAGGGTGATAGGGGGCCCGAATGAAAAACTGTTTTTT. Its protein product is CASSPRVIGGPNEKLFF. This chain connects TRBV18 to TRBJ1-4; 7 bases map to TRBD1. The CDR3 extends over 17 amino acids. Germline trimming cut 3 bases from V and 5 bases from J; bases unmatched to any gene: 12. CDR1 KGHSH and CDR2 LQKENI come from the germline V gene. The complete variable domain, with remaining parts taken from reference TRBV18 and TRBJ1-4, reads NAGVMQNPRHLVRRRGQEARLRCSPMKGHSHVYWYRQLPEEGLKFMVYLQKENIIDESGMPKERFSAEFPKEGPSILRIQQVVRGDSAAYFCASSPRVIGGPNEKLFFGSGTQLSVL.

This clone was counted only a few times. V gene TRBV5-1 combines with J gene TRBJ2-2; a weak D match, TRBD1 (5 bases). There are 11 residues in the CDR3. Germline CDR1 and CDR2: SGHRS and YFSETQ. The V gene lost 6 bases and the J gene lost 7 bases, with 7 bases spanning the gap. The CDR3 loop reads CASNRNGELFF. The CDR3 nucleotides read TGCGCCAGCAACAGGAACGGGGAGCTGTTTTTT.

For the CDR3, the DNA is TGTGCCAGCAGCTCCGATAGCGGAGGGACCTACGAGCAGTACTTC. Its translation is CASSSDSGGTYEQYF. The chain couples TRBV7-9 to TRBJ2-7, with a tentative D call TRBD2 (6 bases). Trimming pared 4 bases from V and 2 bases from J, leaving 15 bases between. This CDR3 region has 15 residues. Germline CDR1 SEHNR, CDR2 FQNEAQ (reference sequence). The variable domain in full, with the rest retrieved from reference TRBV7-9 and TRBJ2-7, is DTGVSQNPRHKITKRGQNVTFRCDPISEHNRLYWYRQTLGQGPEFLTYFQNEAQLEKSRLLSDRFSAERPKGSFSTLEIQRTEQGDSAMYLCASSSDSGGTYEQYFGPGTRLTVT.

The chain combines TRBV5-5 with TRBJ1-2; the D gene is possibly TRBD1 (5 bases). V dropped 2 bases and J dropped 1 base, with 9 bases sitting between them. The germline gives CDR1 SGHKS, CDR2 YYEKEE (reference sequence). The CDR3 has 14 residues. Here the CDR3 DNA reads TGTGCCAGCAGCTTAGAGACAGATAACTATGGCTACACCTTC. Protein product: CASSLETDNYGYTF.

The chain has TRBV12-3 or TRBV12-4 and TRBJ2-3; 7 nucleotides line up with TRBD1. The trim removed 10 bases at V and 4 bases at J, leaving 8 bases unmatched. The CDR3 loop spans 13 amino acids. The CDR3 loop reads CATSRDSADTQYF. The CDR3 DNA reads as TGTGCCACGTCCCGGGACAGTGCAGATACGCAGTATTTT.

The V call is TRBV10-3, the J call TRBJ2-5, with TRBD2 identical over 8 bases. The germline gives CDR1 ENHRY, CDR2 SYGVKD. The ends lost 8 bases at V and 2 bases at J; junction bases unmatched: 10. This CDR3 comprises 15 residues. CDR3 loop: CAIGTQAGAQETQYF. The CDR3 DNA reads TGTGCCATCGGGACACAAGCGGGAGCACAAGAGACCCAGTACTTC.